Listed below are T cell receptor beta chains from one sample, sequenced in a study of spatial heterogeneity in lung cancer. TCRdb re-analysed the 5' RACE reads in MiXCR, keeping a single row per CDR3 protein. The table lists tens of thousands of distinct CDR3 sequences, approximately 20% of them singletons. Source: PBMCs, taken at surgery. The receptors shown here come from a male donor with early-stage non-small cell lung cancer. The CDR3 runs from the conserved cysteine through the conserved F or W. The order of the fields is clone size, D gene, V gene, J gene, CDR3 protein, CDR3 DNA. A D gene is named only where the DNA matches it firmly. Rows give clone size only sometimes, using once, few, many, or a class for an expanded clone.

-,TRBD1,TRBV25-1,TRBJ2-7,CATLGTDSYEQYF,TGTGCCACCCTAGGGACAGATTCCTACGAGCAGTACTTC
few,-,TRBV3-1,TRBJ2-1,CASSKDSRGQFF,TGTGCCAGCAGCAAAGACTCCCGTGGGCAGTTCTTC
-,-,TRBV19,TRBJ1-4,CASSMSRTGEKLFF,TGTGCCAGTAGTATGAGCCGGACGGGAGAAAAACTGTTTTTT
-,-,TRBV7-9,TRBJ2-5,CASSYYWANQETQYF,TGTGCCAGCAGCTACTATTGGGCGAACCAAGAGACCCAGTACTTC
medium-sized,-,TRBV6-2/TRBV6-3,TRBJ1-1,CASSYSSIRSTVF,TGTGCCAGCAGTTACTCGAGTATAAGGTCGACGGTCTTT
-,-,TRBV5-4,TRBJ1-1,CASSSAFGVNTEAFF,TGTGCCAGCAGCAGCGCGTTCGGAGTGAACACTGAAGCTTTCTTT
-,-,TRBV5-1,TRBJ1-1,CASSLRDEAEAFF,TGCGCCAGCAGCTTGCGGGACGAGGCTGAAGCTTTCTTT
few,-,TRBV7-8,TRBJ2-5,CASRRQLAPETQYF,TGTGCCAGCAGAAGACAGCTAGCGCCAGAGACCCAGTACTTC
-,-,TRBV20-1,TRBJ1-4,CSAVEGTNEKLFF,TGCAGTGCCGTCGAGGGGACTAATGAAAAACTGTTTTTT
-,TRBD1,TRBV15,TRBJ1-1,CATSRGEVGQPNTEAFF,TGTGCCACCAGCAGAGGAGAGGTGGGACAGCCGAACACTGAAGCTTTCTTT
-,-,TRBV7-8,TRBJ1-5,CASSSHAWLFSEAQPQHF,TGTGCCAGCAGCTCGCACGCTTGGCTCTTCTCGGAGGCTCAGCCCCAGCATTTT
few,-,TRBV6-2/TRBV6-3,TRBJ1-1,CASRQGNAEAFF,TGTGCCAGCAGACAAGGAAACGCTGAAGCTTTCTTT
-,-,TRBV12-3/TRBV12-4,TRBJ2-6,CASSRLGSGANVLTF,TGTGCCAGCAGCCGGCTTGGCTCTGGGGCCAACGTCCTGACTTTC
-,-,TRBV5-1,TRBJ2-6,CASSLVKLSGANVLTF,TGCGCCAGCAGCTTGGTGAAACTCTCTGGGGCCAACGTCCTGACTTTC
many,TRBD1,TRBV29-1,TRBJ1-4,CSIQTGTANEKLFF,TGCAGCATACAAACCGGGACAGCTAATGAAAAACTGTTTTTT
few,TRBD1,TRBV5-4,TRBJ2-5,CASSLGGQAWEETQYF,TGTGCCAGCAGCTTGGGGGGACAGGCTTGGGAAGAGACCCAGTACTTC
few,-,TRBV5-6,TRBJ1-2,CASSSGQLANYGYTF,TGTGCCAGCAGCTCCGGACAGTTAGCTAACTATGGCTACACCTTC
many,-,TRBV7-9,TRBJ2-3,CASSLFADTQYF,TGTGCCAGCAGCTTATTTGCAGATACGCAGTATTTT
few,-,TRBV12-3/TRBV12-4,TRBJ1-1,CASSRPQNTEAFF,TGTGCCAGCAGCCGACCCCAGAACACTGAAGCTTTCTTT
few,TRBD2,TRBV20-1,TRBJ2-3,CSARDIGLAGGTDTQYF,TGCAGTGCTAGAGATATAGGACTAGCGGGAGGGACAGATACGCAGTATTTT
many,-,TRBV19,TRBJ1-1,CASSIAANTEAFF,TGTGCCAGTAGTATAGCCGCCAACACTGAAGCTTTCTTT
-,-,TRBV11-2,TRBJ2-7,CASSPSWAYEQYF,TGTGCCAGCAGTCCCTCTTGGGCCTACGAGCAGTACTTC
-,TRBD1,TRBV11-3,TRBJ1-1,CASSLGQGKAFF,TGTGCCAGCAGCCTGGGACAGGGAAAAGCTTTCTTT
few,-,TRBV11-3,TRBJ2-6,CASSLGGMPLGGANVLTF,TGTGCCAGCAGCTTAGGAGGGATGCCCCTGGGTGGGGCCAACGTCCTGACTTTC
-,TRBD1,TRBV5-4,TRBJ1-6,CASSRGQGIESPLHF,TGTGCCAGCAGCCGGGGACAGGGAATAGAGTCACCCCTCCACTTT
few,-,TRBV11-2,TRBJ2-5,CASSFLLRETQYF,TGTGCCAGCAGCTTCCTACTTCGGGAGACCCAGTACTTC
-,-,TRBV11-1,TRBJ2-2,CASSHHRDNSTGELFF,TGTGCCAGCAGCCACCATCGGGACAACTCCACCGGGGAGCTGTTTTTT
many,-,TRBV7-2,TRBJ2-2,CASSLQINTGELFF,TGTGCCAGCAGCTTACAAATCAACACCGGGGAGCTGTTTTTT
few,TRBD1,TRBV27,TRBJ2-2,CASSPQGANTGELFF,TGTGCCAGCAGCCCTCAGGGGGCGAACACCGGGGAGCTGTTTTTT
-,TRBD2,TRBV7-2,TRBJ2-5,CASSYGLAGVQETQYF,TGTGCCAGCAGCTACGGACTAGCGGGGGTCCAAGAGACCCAGTACTTC
-,TRBD2,TRBV2,TRBJ2-1,CASSGRSGTSGYNEQFF,TGTGCCAGCAGTGGACGATCCGGGACTAGCGGATACAATGAGCAGTTCTTC
many,-,TRBV2,TRBJ1-1,CASSVGDREAFF,TGTGCCAGCAGTGTGGGAGACAGGGAAGCTTTCTTT
-,-,TRBV19,TRBJ1-3,CASSMAADSGNTIYF,TGTGCCAGTAGTATGGCGGCAGACTCTGGAAACACCATATATTTT
few,-,TRBV20-1,TRBJ2-3,CSAREDFTSTDTQYF,TGCAGTGCTAGGGAGGACTTTACTAGCACAGATACGCAGTATTTT